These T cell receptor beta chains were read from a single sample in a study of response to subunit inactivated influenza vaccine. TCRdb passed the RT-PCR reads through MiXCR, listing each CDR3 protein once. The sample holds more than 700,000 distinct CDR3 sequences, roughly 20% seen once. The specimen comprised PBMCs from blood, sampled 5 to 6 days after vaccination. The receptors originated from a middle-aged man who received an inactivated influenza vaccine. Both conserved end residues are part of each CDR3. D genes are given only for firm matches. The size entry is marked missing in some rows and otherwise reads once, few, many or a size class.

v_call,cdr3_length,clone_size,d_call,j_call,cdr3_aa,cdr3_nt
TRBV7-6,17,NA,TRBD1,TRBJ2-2,CASSLAGDSLNTGELFF,TGTGCCAGCAGCTTAGCCGGGGACAGCTTGAACACCGGGGAGCTGTTTTTT
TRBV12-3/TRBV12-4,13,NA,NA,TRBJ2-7,CASSYTEYYEQYF,TGTGCCAGCAGTTACACGGAATACTACGAGCAGTACTTC
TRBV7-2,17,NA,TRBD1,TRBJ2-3,CASSLASGTGGADTQYF,TGTGCCAGCAGCTTAGCATCCGGGACAGGGGGCGCGGATACGCAGTATTTT
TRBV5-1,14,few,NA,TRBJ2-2,CASSDGTLGGELFF,TGCGCCAGCAGCGACGGGACACTTGGCGGGGAGCTGTTTTTT
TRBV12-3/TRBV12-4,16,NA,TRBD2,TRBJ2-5,CASSLAGGGAAETQYF,TGTGCCAGCAGTTTAGCGGGCGGGGGGGCCGCAGAGACCCAGTACTTC
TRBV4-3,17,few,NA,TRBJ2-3,CASSQRLLDSSTDTQYF,TGCGCCAGCAGCCAACGATTACTAGATTCTAGCACAGATACGCAGTATTTT
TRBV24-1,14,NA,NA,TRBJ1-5,CATSDPRGNQPQHF,TGTGCCACCAGTGATCCGAGGGGCAATCAGCCCCAGCATTTT
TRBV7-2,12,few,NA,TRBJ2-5,CASRKTGETQYF,TGTGCCAGCAGAAAGACGGGAGAGACCCAGTACTTC
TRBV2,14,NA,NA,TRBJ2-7,CASSHRGHSYEQYF,TGTGCCAGCAGCCACCGGGGCCACTCCTACGAGCAGTACTTC
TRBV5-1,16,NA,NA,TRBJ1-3,CASSPGQSSSGNTIYF,TGCGCCAGCAGCCCAGGACAGAGTAGCTCTGGAAACACCATATATTTT
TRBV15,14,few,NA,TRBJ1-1,CATSHQGGGTEAFF,TGTGCCACCAGCCATCAGGGTGGGGGGACTGAAGCTTTCTTT
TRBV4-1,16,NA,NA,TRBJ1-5,CASSQEWGLSNQPQHF,TGCGCCAGCAGCCAAGAATGGGGACTAAGCAATCAGCCCCAGCATTTT
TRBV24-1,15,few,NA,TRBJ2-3,CATSVSTGETDTQYF,TGTGCCACCAGTGTCTCGACGGGAGAGACAGATACGCAGTATTTT
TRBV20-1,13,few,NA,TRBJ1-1,CSAKRFGDTEAFF,TGCAGTGCTAAGAGGTTCGGCGACACTGAAGCTTTCTTT
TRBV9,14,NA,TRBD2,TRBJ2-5,CASSAGLARETQYF,TGTGCCAGCAGCGCGGGACTAGCTCGCGAGACCCAGTACTTC
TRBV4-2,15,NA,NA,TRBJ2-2,CASSQGDRADGELFF,TGTGCCAGCAGCCAAGGTGATCGGGCTGACGGGGAGCTGTTTTTT
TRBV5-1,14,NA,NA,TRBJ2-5,CASSWGVFQETQYF,TGCGCCAGCAGCTGGGGTGTTTTCCAAGAGACCCAGTACTTC
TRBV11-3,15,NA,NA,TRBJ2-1,CASSVDSRVNNEQFF,TGTGCCAGCAGCGTGGACAGCCGTGTAAACAATGAGCAGTTCTTC
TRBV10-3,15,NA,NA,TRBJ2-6,CAINRESSGANVLTF,TGTGCCATTAACAGGGAGTCCTCTGGGGCCAACGTCCTGACTTTC
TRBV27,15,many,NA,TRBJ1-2,CASSYYPGITEGYTF,TGTGCCAGCAGTTACTACCCGGGGATAACGGAGGGCTACACCTTC
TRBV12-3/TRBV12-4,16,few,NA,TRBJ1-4,CASSLGTAVSNEKLFF,TGTGCCAGCAGTCTAGGGACTGCGGTCTCTAATGAAAAACTGTTTTTT
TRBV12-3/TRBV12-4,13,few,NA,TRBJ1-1,CASNPAGNTEAFF,TGTGCCAGCAACCCTGCAGGGAACACTGAAGCTTTCTTT
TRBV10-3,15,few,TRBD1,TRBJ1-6,CAISVAGTGPSPLHF,TGTGCCATCAGTGTTGCCGGGACAGGGCCCTCACCCCTCCACTTT
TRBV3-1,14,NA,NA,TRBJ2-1,CASSQVLLGNEQFF,TGTGCCAGCAGCCAAGTACTCCTAGGCAATGAGCAGTTCTTC
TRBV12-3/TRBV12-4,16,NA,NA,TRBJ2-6,CASTWTRGAGANVLTF,TGTGCCAGCACCTGGACCCGGGGTGCTGGGGCCAACGTCCTGACTTTC
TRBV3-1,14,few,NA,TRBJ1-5,CASSQVSSNQPQHF,TGTGCCAGCAGCCAAGTTAGCAGCAATCAGCCCCAGCATTTT
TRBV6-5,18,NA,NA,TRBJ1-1,CASSYSNRSTLMNTEAFF,TGTGCCAGCAGTTACTCGAACCGCAGTACCTTAATGAACACTGAAGCTTTCTTT
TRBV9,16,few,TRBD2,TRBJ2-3,CASSGDLAGNSDTQYF,TGTGCCAGCAGTGGGGATCTAGCGGGAAATTCAGATACGCAGTATTTT
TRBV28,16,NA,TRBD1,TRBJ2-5,CASSPALTGRWETQYF,TGTGCCAGCAGTCCCGCGCTGACAGGGCGATGGGAGACCCAGTACTTC
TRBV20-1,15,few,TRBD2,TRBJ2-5,CSARIAGFPPETQYF,TGCAGTGCTAGAATAGCGGGCTTCCCACCAGAGACCCAGTACTTC
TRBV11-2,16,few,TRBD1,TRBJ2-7,CASSFTRGQGTGEQYF,TGTGCCAGCAGCTTCACCCGTGGACAGGGAACGGGGGAGCAGTACTTC
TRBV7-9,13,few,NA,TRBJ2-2,CASSLQGNGELFF,TGTGCCAGCAGCTTACAGGGGAACGGGGAGCTGTTTTTT
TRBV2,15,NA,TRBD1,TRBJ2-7,CASSEDRQGALEQYF,TGTGCCAGCAGTGAGGACAGGCAAGGGGCTCTCGAGCAGTACTTC
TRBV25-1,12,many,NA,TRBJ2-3,CASSEWEKGPNF,TGTGCCAGCAGTGAATGGGAGAAGGGGCCAAATTTT
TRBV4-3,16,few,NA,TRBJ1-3,CASSQDGQSSGNTIYF,TGCGCCAGCAGCCAAGATGGTCAGAGCTCTGGAAACACCATATATTTT
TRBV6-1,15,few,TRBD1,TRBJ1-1,CATTDLQGKDTEAFF,TGTGCCACCACGGACTTACAGGGGAAGGACACTGAAGCTTTCTTT
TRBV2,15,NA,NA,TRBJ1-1,CASQDPLGGNTEAFF,TGTGCCAGCCAGGACCCTCTCGGAGGGAACACTGAAGCTTTCTTT
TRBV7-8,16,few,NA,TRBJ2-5,CASSARLQGREETQYF,TGTGCCAGCAGCGCGCGATTGCAGGGTAGGGAAGAGACCCAGTACTTC
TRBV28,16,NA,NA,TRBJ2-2,CASSSLGRANTGELFF,TGTGCCAGCAGTTCCCTGGGGAGAGCGAACACCGGGGAGCTGTTTTTT
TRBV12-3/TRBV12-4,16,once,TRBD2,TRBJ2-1,CASSPRTSGGADEQFF,TGTGCCAGCAGTCCACGGACTAGCGGGGGGGCGGATGAGCAGTTCTTC